Presented here are 23 T cell receptor beta chains from one specimen sequenced in a study of shared clonotypes between healthy human individuals. Generated by immunoSEQ multiplex PCR, the TCRdb table keeps only in-frame clones and is missing some. The data show roughly 530,000 clones, almost 97% seen once. The sequencing input was naive CD4+ T cells sorted from blood. Regarding subset: CD45RA+ positively selected. The receptors were sampled from a woman in her twenties or thirties in good health.

The chain couples TRBV15 to TRBJ1-4; the D is unclear. This CDR3 comprises 13 residues. V was trimmed by 0 bases and J by 7 bases, leaving 6 bases between them. CDR1 is LNHNV, CDR2 YYDKDF, per germline (reference sequence). CDR3 nucleotides: TGTGCCACCAGCAGAGATCTTGGTGAAAAACTGTTTTTT. Its translation is CATSRDLGEKLFF.

This chain uses TRBV6-5 with TRBJ2-7; D perhaps matches TRBD1 (5 bases). The CDR3 is 14 amino acids. The V gene lost 5 bases and the J gene lost 5 bases, with 16 bases spanning the gap. Per germline, CDR1 MNHEY and CDR2 SVGAGI. The CDR3 region has the DNA TGTGCCAGCAGTCCAACCCGCAGGGTCCACGAGCAGTACTTC. Translated: CASSPTRRVHEQYF.

The chain has TRBV2 and TRBJ2-5; D is unresolved. TRBJ2-7 matches the DNA end more closely, so the J call is doubtful. Germline values: CDR1 SNHLY, CDR2 FYNNEI. The length of the CDR3 is 15 residues. CDR3 sequence: CASSEGPTEPYEQYF. The CDR3 coding sequence is TGTGCCAGCAGTGAAGGCCCTACAGAGCCCTACGAGCAGTACTTC.

The CDR3 spells CASSGLNTEAFF. CDR3 DNA sequence: TGTGCCAGTAGTGGCCTGAACACTGAAGCTTTCTTT. The chain is built from TRBV19 and TRBJ1-1; no clear D. The length of the CDR3 is 12 residues. Trimming removed 5 bases at V and 0 bases at J, with 4 bases between. Germline V gene data show CDR1 as LNHDA and CDR2 as SQIVND (reference sequence).

The chain joins TRBV10-1 to TRBJ2-3; 9 nucleotides agree with TRBD2. V was pared by 5 bases and J by 4 bases, with 13 bases of the junction left unmatched. The CDR3 has 17 residues. Germline V CDR1 and CDR2: WNHNN, SYGVQD (reference sequence). CDR3 protein: CASSTRSSGSWADTQYF. CDR3 in DNA: TGCGCCAGCAGTACTCGGAGTAGCGGGAGCTGGGCAGATACGCAGTATTTT.

The chain recombines TRBV7-9 with TRBJ1-1, with TRBD1 matching 7 bases. Germline-derived CDR1 and CDR2 are SEHNR and FQNEAQ (reference sequence). The ends lost 6 bases at V and 2 bases at J; junction bases unmatched: 12. This CDR3 spans 16 amino acids. The CDR3 is CASSGREKGANTEAFF. DNA of the CDR3: TGTGCCAGCAGTGGGAGGGAAAAGGGGGCTAACACTGAAGCTTTCTTT.

This clone was recorded once. This chain uses TRBV11-2 with TRBJ2-2; D perhaps matches TRBD2 (6 bases). The V gene lost 5 bases and the J gene lost 7 bases, with 17 bases spanning the gap. Germline CDR1 and CDR2: SGHAT and FQNNGV. The CDR3 is 15 amino acids. CDR3 nucleotide sequence: TGTGCCAGCAGCCCGGGCGGGGCAACAGGCGGGGAGCTGTTTTTT. Its translation: CASSPGGATGGELFF.

The chain has TRBV6-6 and TRBJ2-5; 7 nucleotides line up with TRBD1. Looked up from germline, CDR1 is MNHNY and CDR2 is SVGAGI (reference sequence). The V and J ends lost 5 bases and 7 bases, in that order; junction bases with no gene match: 10. The CDR3 is 14 residues long. CDR3 DNA: TGTGCCAGCAGTCCGACAGGGCCCGTTGTGACCCAGTACTTC. Amino acid sequence: CASSPTGPVVTQYF.

This chain links TRBV15 with TRBJ2-3; D gene uncertain. Germline V gene lookup returns CDR1 LNHNV and CDR2 YYDKDF (reference sequence). Trimming removed 8 bases from V and 2 bases from J, with 11 bases in between. The CDR3 runs to 13 residues. CDR3 DNA: TGTGCCACCCAATATGGAAACACAGATACGCAGTATTTT. Protein sequence: CATQYGNTDTQYF.

The rearrangement links TRBV4-1 to TRBJ2-5; 10 positions agree with TRBD1. The J segment lost 6 bases and the V segment lost 3 bases, leaving 7 bases of the junction unmatched. The CDR3 sequence is 15 residues long. Germline V CDR1 and CDR2: MGHRA, YSYEKL. The CDR3 bases are TGCGCCAGCAGCCAGGCCGGGACAGGGGAACAGACCCAGTACTTC. It is translated as CASSQAGTGEQTQYF.

The rearrangement links TRBV14 to TRBJ2-3, with 7 bases identical to TRBD2. The germline CDR1 and CDR2 sequences are SGHDN and FVKESK. This CDR3 region has 16 residues. The V gene end was trimmed by 2 bases and the J gene end by 4 bases; junction bases not matched to a gene: 9. The CDR3 spells CASSQSGLVKADTQYF. The CDR3 nucleotides read TGTGCCAGCAGCCAATCAGGACTAGTAAAAGCAGATACGCAGTATTTT.

V and J are TRBV29-1 and TRBJ2-3, with 7 bases aligning to TRBD2. CDR1 SQVTM and CDR2 ANQGSEA come from the germline V gene. The CDR3 is 17 amino acids. J gave up 0 bases and V 4 bases, and 13 bases lay outside the gene matches. CDR3: CSVGGLAELFSTDTQYF. CDR3 DNA: TGCAGCGTTGGAGGGCTAGCGGAGCTATTTAGCACAGATACGCAGTATTTT.

CDR3 region: CASSAGWTPVGETQYF. The CDR3 DNA is TGCGCCAGCAGTGCCGGTTGGACTCCGGTGGGGGAGACCCAGTACTTC. J is TRBJ2-5 and V is TRBV10-2, with a tentative D call TRBD2 (5 bases). This CDR3 contains 16 residues. The V end lost 4 bases, the J end lost 5 bases, and 20 bases lay between the germline ends. Germline V CDR1 and CDR2: WSHSY, SAAADI.

The chain recombines TRBV4-2 with TRBJ1-3; perhaps TRBD1 as D (5 bases). The V end was cut by 0 bases, the J end by 2 bases, with 11 bases between. From germline, CDR1 is LGHNA and CDR2 YNFKEQ. The CDR3 loop spans 16 amino acids. CDR3 coding DNA: TGTGCCAGCAGCCAAGATGTGAGACAGACTGGAAACACCATATATTTT. Translation gives CASSQDVRQTGNTIYF.

V gene TRBV18 combines with J gene TRBJ2-7; D gene unclear. This CDR3 contains 14 residues. Trimming took 2 bases from V and 2 from J, leaving 10 bases between them. The V gene's germline CDR1 is KGHSH and CDR2 LQKENI. CDR3 region: CASSPADGPYEQYF. Here the CDR3 DNA reads TGTGCCAGCTCACCAGCAGACGGACCCTACGAGCAGTACTTC.

The V call is TRBV5-1, the J call TRBJ2-2, with 15 bases identical to TRBD2. The CDR3 covers 19 residues. Germline V lookup: CDR1 SGHRS, CDR2 YFSETQ. After removal of 1 base from V and 5 bases from J, the junction contained 9 bases not matched to a gene. This CDR3 is CASSLLVGLAGGGTGELFF. The CDR3 DNA follows: TGCGCCAGCAGCTTGTTGGTGGGACTAGCGGGAGGAGGGACCGGGGAGCTGTTTTTT.

This clone was observed a single time. The J gene is TRBJ2-7, the V gene TRBV10-3; 7 bases map to TRBD1. The CDR3 covers 11 residues. The V gene's germline CDR1 is ENHRY and CDR2 SYGVKD. Losses at the gene ends were 2 bases for V and 10 bases for J; bases not matched to a gene: 2. The CDR3 bases are TGTGCCATCAGTGAGAGGGGGCCTCAGTACTTC. Protein: CAISERGPQYF.

The chain uses TRBV7-2 and TRBJ2-7, with 7 bases lining up with TRBD2. Germline values: CDR1 SGHTA, CDR2 FQGNSA. This CDR3 is built from 15 residues. V trimming: 5 bases; J trimming: 4 bases; junction bases outside the gene matches: 11. The CDR3 region is CASSPTPASGYEQYF. In nucleotides, the CDR3 is TGTGCCAGCAGCCCAACCCCGGCTAGCGGATACGAGCAGTACTTC.

The chain employs TRBV6-6 and TRBJ1-1, with D uncertain. The CDR3 has 13 residues. The V gene lost 0 bases and the J gene lost 1 base, with 3 bases spanning the gap. The germline CDR1 and CDR2 sequences are MNHNY and SVGAGI (reference sequence). The CDR3 DNA reads as TGTGCCAGCAGTTACTCCGAGAACACTGAAGCTTTCTTT. Its translation is CASSYSENTEAFF.

This clone has just one count. The V call is TRBV10-3, the J call TRBJ2-2, with 10 positions matching TRBD2. Losses at the gene ends were 7 bases for V and 4 bases for J; bases not matched to a gene: 6. The CDR3 is 15 amino acids. CDR1 is ENHRY, CDR2 SYGVKD, per germline. CDR3 residues: CAITRTSGPTGELFF. The DNA for the CDR3 is TGTGCCATCACCCGGACTAGCGGACCCACCGGGGAGCTGTTTTTT.

The gene calls are TRBV4-1 and TRBJ2-7; 9 nucleotides agree with TRBD1. Germline V gene data show CDR1 as MGHRA and CDR2 as YSYEKL. V shed 4 bases and J 2 bases; nucleotides not matched to a gene: 6. The CDR3 runs 15 residues. The CDR3 DNA reads TGCGCCAGCAGCCGCCTGGGACAGGGAACCTACGAGCAGTACTTC. Protein sequence: CASSRLGQGTYEQYF.

This rearrangement joins TRBV10-3 to TRBJ1-2; maybe TRBD1 (5 bases). Germline V gene lookup returns CDR1 ENHRY and CDR2 SYGVKD. This CDR3 contains 15 residues. The V and J ends lost 6 bases and 2 bases respectively, with 16 bases between them. CDR3 in DNA: TGTGCCATCAGCACTGGCCTCTGGGGGAACTATGGCTACACCTTC. Its protein is CAISTGLWGNYGYTF.

The chain uses TRBV5-8 and TRBJ1-2; 7 bases fit TRBD1. This CDR3 comprises 14 residues. The germline V gene encodes CDR1 SGHTS and CDR2 YDEGEE. The junction had 7 bases not matched to a gene; V was cut back by 2 bases and J by 6 bases. The CDR3 coding sequence is TGTGCCAGCAGCTTCACCCGGGACAGCCATGGCTACACCTTC. As protein: CASSFTRDSHGYTF.